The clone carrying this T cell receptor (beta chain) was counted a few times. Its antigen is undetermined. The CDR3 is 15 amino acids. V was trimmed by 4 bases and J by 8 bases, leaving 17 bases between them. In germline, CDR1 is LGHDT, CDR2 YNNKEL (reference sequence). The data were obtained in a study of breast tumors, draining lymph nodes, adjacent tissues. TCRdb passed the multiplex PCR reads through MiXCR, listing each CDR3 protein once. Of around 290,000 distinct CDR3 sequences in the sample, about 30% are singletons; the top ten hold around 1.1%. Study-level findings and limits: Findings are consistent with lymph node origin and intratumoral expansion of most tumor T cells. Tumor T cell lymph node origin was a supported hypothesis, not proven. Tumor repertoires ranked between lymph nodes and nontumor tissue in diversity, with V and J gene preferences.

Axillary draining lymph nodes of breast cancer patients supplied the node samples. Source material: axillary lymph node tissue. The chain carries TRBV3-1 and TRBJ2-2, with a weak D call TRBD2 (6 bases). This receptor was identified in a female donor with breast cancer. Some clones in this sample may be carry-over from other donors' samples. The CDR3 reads CASSLGGLTGGELFF. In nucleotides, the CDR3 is TGTGCCAGCAGCCTTGGCGGACTAACGGGTGGGGAGCTGTTTTTT.